Sequencing of this TCR beta chain was carried out in a study of T-cell reconstitution after alpha-beta-depleted transplantation in children. This clonotype occurred a few times. Its antigen is currently unknown. Regarding the study as a whole: Expanded graft clones numbering several hundred reportedly gave rise to alpha-beta T cells about two months after transplant. Once a year had passed after transplant, T-cell counts and diversity came mostly from newly produced T cells. Recipient T cells and thymic progenitors that survived were the source of the high TCRbeta diversity seen at day 60 in some patients.

Preparation of the TCRbeta library used unique molecular identifiers. TCRdb re-called the PCR reads through MiXCR, storing one row per CDR3 protein. The data hold about 980,000 distinct CDR3 sequences, with roughly 29% observed a single time. The sequence derives from a boy in the first two years of life who had a stem cell transplant for SCID, so the T cells may come from the graft donor. The sequenced sample was PBMCs, mostly from graft donor cells, obtained 360 days after TCRalphabeta/CD19-depleted stem cell transplant.

CDR3 residues: CASTSDRPSYNEQFF. Here the CDR3 DNA reads TGTGCCAGCACCTCGGACAGGCCCTCCTACAATGAGCAGTTCTTC. The rearrangement joins TRBV21-1 to TRBJ2-1; the table's D gene call, TRBD1, was not cross checked with the DNA. TRBV21-1 has pseudogene status. The CDR3 sequence is 15 residues long.